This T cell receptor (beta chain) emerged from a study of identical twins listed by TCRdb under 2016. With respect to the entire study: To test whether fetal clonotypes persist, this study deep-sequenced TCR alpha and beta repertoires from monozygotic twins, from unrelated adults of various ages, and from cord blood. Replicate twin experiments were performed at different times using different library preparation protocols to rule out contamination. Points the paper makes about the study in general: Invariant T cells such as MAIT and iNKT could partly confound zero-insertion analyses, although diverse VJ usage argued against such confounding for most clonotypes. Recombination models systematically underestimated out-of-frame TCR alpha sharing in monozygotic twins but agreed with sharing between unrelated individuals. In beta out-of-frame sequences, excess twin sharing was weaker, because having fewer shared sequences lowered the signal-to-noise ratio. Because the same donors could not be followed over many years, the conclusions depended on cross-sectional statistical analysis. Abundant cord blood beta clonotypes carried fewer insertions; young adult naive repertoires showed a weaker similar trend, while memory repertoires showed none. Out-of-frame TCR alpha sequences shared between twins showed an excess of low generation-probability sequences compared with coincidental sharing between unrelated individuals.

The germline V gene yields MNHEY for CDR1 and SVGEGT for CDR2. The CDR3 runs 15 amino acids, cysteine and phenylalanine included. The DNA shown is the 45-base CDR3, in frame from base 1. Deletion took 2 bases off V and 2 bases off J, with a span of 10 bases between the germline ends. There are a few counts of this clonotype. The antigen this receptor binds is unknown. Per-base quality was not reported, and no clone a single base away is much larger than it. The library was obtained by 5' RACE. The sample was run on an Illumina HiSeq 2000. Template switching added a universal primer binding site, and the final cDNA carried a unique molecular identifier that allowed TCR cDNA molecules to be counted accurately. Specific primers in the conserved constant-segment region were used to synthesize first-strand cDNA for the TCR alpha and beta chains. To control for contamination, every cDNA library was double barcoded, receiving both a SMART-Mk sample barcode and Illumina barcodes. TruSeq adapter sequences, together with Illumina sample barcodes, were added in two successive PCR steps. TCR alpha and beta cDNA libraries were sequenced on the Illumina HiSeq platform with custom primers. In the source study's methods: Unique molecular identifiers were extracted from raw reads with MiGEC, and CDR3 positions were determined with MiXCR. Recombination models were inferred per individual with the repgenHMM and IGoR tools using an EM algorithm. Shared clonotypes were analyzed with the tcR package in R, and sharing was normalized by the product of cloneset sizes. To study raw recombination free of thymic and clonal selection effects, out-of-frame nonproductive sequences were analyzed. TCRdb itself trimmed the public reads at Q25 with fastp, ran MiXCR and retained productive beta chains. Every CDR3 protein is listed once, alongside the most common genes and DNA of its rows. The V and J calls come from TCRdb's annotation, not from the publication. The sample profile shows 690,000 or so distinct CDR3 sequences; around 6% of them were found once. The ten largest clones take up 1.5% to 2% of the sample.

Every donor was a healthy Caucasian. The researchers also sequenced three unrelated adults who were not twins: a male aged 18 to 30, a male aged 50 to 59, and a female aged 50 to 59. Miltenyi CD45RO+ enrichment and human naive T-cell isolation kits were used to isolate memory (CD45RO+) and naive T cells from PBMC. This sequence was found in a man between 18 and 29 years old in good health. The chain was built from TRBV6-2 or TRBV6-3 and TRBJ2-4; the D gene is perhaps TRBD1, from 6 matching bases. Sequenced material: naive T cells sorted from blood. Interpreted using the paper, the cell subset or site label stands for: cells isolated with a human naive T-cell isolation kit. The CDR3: CASSYPQGTKNIQYF. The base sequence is TGTGCCAGCAGTTACCCACAGGGAACCAAAAACATTCAGTACTTC.